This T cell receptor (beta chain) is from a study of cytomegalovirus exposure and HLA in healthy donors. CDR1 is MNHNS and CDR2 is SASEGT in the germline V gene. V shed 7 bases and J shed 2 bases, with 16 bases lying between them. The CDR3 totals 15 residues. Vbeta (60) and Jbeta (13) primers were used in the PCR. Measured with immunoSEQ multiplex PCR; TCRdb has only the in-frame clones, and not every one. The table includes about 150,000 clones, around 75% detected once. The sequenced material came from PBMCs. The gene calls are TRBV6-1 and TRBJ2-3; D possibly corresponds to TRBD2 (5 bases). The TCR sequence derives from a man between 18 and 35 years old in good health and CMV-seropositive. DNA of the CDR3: TGTGCCAGCACGAAGGAGCGGACGTACACAGATACGCAGTATTTT. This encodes CASTKERTYTDTQYF.